The entry below describes one T cell receptor beta chain. This entry comes from a study of blood T cell repertoires in COVID-19. Study context: T cells, B-cell-depleted T cells, or PBMCs provided the cDNA or gDNA that served as material.

With 1 base removed from V and 3 bases from J, the gap between germline ends came to 10 bases. Germline V gives CDR1 SGHRS, CDR2 YFSETQ. The CDR3 spans 14 residues. Profiling relied on immunoSEQ multiplex PCR, and the TCRdb table lists in-frame clones only, not all of them. Seen here are approximately 250,000 clones, roughly 90% observed once, and the top ten hold around 1%. The sequenced sample consisted of PBMCs or T cells enriched from blood (not recorded which). The clonotype originates from a woman aged 25 to 39 who had recovered from COVID-19. The chain combines TRBV5-1 with TRBJ1-2; D call uncertain. The CDR3 DNA sequence: TGCGCCAGCAGCTTGCCGGGAAAGGACTATGGCTACACCTTC. Translation: CASSLPGKDYGYTF.